These T cell receptor beta chains were read from a single sample in a study of vaccination and CD4 T cells after COVID-19. Their antigens remain unidentified. TCRdb passed the PCR reads through MiXCR, listing each CDR3 protein once. The sample lists several thousand distinct CDR3 sequences; around 55% were seen once. The specimen sequenced was CD4+ T cells from blood, cultured in vitro. The receptors were gathered from a human donor who had recovered from COVID-19. The CDR3 runs from the conserved cysteine through the conserved F or W. Fields, in order: V gene, D gene, clone size, J gene, CDR3 DNA, CDR3 protein. The D gene is left open where the match is weak. For some rows the clone size is stated as once, few or many, or as a class when expanded; others skip it.

TRBV25-1	TRBD1	-	TRBJ1-2	TGTGCCAGCAGCTCAAGGACAGGCCGGCCAAGCACCTTC	CASSSRTGRPSTF
TRBV20-1	TRBD1	-	TRBJ2-5	TGCAGTGCTATAAGTCCGGGACAGACTTATCAAGAGACCCAGTACTTC	CSAISPGQTYQETQYF
TRBV20-1	-	-	TRBJ2-1	TGCAGTGCTAGAGATCTTGGGAATGAGCAGTTCTTC	CSARDLGNEQFF
TRBV15	-	large	TRBJ1-2	TGTGCCACCCGGACAGAATATATTGAAGGCTACACCTTC	CATRTEYIEGYTF
TRBV6-1	-	few	TRBJ2-7	TGTGCCAGCACCGCGGGGCCGGGGAGCTACGAGCAGTACTTC	CASTAGPGSYEQYF
TRBV7-8	-	few	TRBJ1-1	TGTGCCAGCAGCTTACGGGGAGGCTACAACACTGAAGCTTTCTTT	CASSLRGGYNTEAFF
TRBV7-9	-	-	TRBJ1-2	TGTGCCAGCAGCTTAGATTCTGGACTGAACTATGGCTACACCTTC	CASSLDSGLNYGYTF
TRBV5-8	TRBD1	-	TRBJ2-7	TGTGCCAGCAGCTTGAGACAGGGGGCCTTCGAGCAGTACTTC	CASSLRQGAFEQYF
TRBV11-2	-	few	TRBJ1-6	TGTGCCAGCAGCTTAATGGCAGGGGTTCCTTCACCCCTCCACTTT	CASSLMAGVPSPLHF
TRBV21-1	-	-	TRBJ2-1	TGTGCCAGCAGCAAAGTTCTAGCGGGAGGGCCCCATGAGCAGTTCTTC	CASSKVLAGGPHEQFF
TRBV6-4	-	-	TRBJ2-2	TGTGCCAGCAGTGAACTACTCACCGGGGAGCTGTTTTTT	CASSELLTGELFF
TRBV6-5	-	-	TRBJ1-1	TGTGCCAGCAGTTGGGGGTACGACACTGAAGCTTTCTTT	CASSWGYDTEAFF
TRBV6-5	TRBD2	-	TRBJ2-7	TGTGCCAGCAGTTTGAGGACTAGCGGTTACTACGAGCAGTACTTC	CASSLRTSGYYEQYF
TRBV7-6	-	-	TRBJ1-5	TGTGCCAGCAGCTTGGGGGGACGGGATCAGCCCCAGCATTTT	CASSLGGRDQPQHF
TRBV5-4	-	-	TRBJ1-6	TGTGCCAGCAGCTTGTCTGTTGGGGGCTCCTATAATTCACCCCTCCACTTT	CASSLSVGGSYNSPLHF
TRBV30	-	-	TRBJ1-1	TGTGCCTGGAGTGTATCCGGAGGGGGTGCTTTCTTT	CAWSVSGGGAFF
TRBV6-1	-	-	TRBJ2-7	TGTGCCAGCACCTACCGAGGGTCCGAGCAGTACTTC	CASTYRGSEQYF
TRBV5-6	-	-	TRBJ1-1	TGTGCCAGCAGCTTGAGGGGAAGGATCACTGAAGCTTTCTTT	CASSLRGRITEAFF
TRBV6-1	TRBD2	-	TRBJ2-7	TGTGCCAGCAGTGCCCGGGGGGATACCTACGAGCAGTACTTC	CASSARGDTYEQYF
TRBV30	-	-	TRBJ1-1	TGTGCCTGGAGTCCTCAGATAATGAACACTGAAGCTTTCTTT	CAWSPQIMNTEAFF
TRBV19	-	-	TRBJ1-2	TGTGCCAGTAGTATAGATAACAGGCACCTCTATGGCTACACCTTC	CASSIDNRHLYGYTF
TRBV12-3/TRBV12-4	-	-	TRBJ1-2	TGTGCCAGCAGTTTTGATGTCTCGGGTGGCTACACCTTC	CASSFDVSGGYTF
TRBV9	-	-	TRBJ2-1	TGTGCCAGCAGCGTAGGGGCGGGGTTACATGATGAGCAGTTCTTC	CASSVGAGLHDEQFF
TRBV20-1	-	-	TRBJ1-1	TGCAGTGCTAGAGATAATGGGGGCTTGTCGACTGAAGCTTTCTTT	CSARDNGGLSTEAFF
TRBV6-1	TRBD1	few	TRBJ1-3	TGTGCCAGCAAGCCACAGGGACAGGCTGGAAACACCATATATTTT	CASKPQGQAGNTIYF
TRBV19	-	-	TRBJ2-2	TGTGCCAGTAGTCCGGGCGGGACGGGCGGGGAGCTGTTTTTT	CASSPGGTGGELFF
TRBV20-1	TRBD2	-	TRBJ2-5	TGCAGTGCTAGACTAGCGGGAGATCTGGAGACCCAGTACTTC	CSARLAGDLETQYF
TRBV20-1	TRBD2	few	TRBJ2-1	TGCAGTGCGGGGCGGGGGTCCTACAATGAGCAGTTCTTC	CSAGRGSYNEQFF
TRBV19	TRBD1	-	TRBJ1-5	TGTGCCAGTAGTTCCGGGACAGGGGGCAATCAGCCCCAGCATTTT	CASSSGTGGNQPQHF
TRBV7-6	TRBD1	-	TRBJ2-7	TGTGCCAGCAGCCCATCGACAGGGTCGGAATACGAGCAGTACTTC	CASSPSTGSEYEQYF
TRBV6-5	TRBD1	-	TRBJ1-2	TGTGCCAGCAGTTACTCAGGGACAGGGGGCCCTCTCTCGTACGGCTACACCTTC	CASSYSGTGGPLSYGYTF
TRBV5-8	TRBD1	few	TRBJ1-2	TGTGCCAGCAGCTTCGGGACAGGGGGCGCCTATGGCTACACCTTC	CASSFGTGGAYGYTF
TRBV5-1	-	-	TRBJ2-5	TGCGCCAGCAGCTTGGGGGACAAGGGACAAGAGACCCAGTACTTC	CASSLGDKGQETQYF
TRBV20-1	TRBD1	-	TRBJ2-5	TGCAGTGCTAGGAGGGGACAGGGACAAGAGACCCAGTACTTC	CSARRGQGQETQYF
TRBV7-8	TRBD2	once	TRBJ2-1	TGTGCCAGCAGCTTAGAACTAGCGGGGGGGCGGGTTGAGCAGTTCTTC	CASSLELAGGRVEQFF
TRBV30	-	-	TRBJ1-6	TGTGCCTGGAGTGTTCGTGGCGGTATCGTAGCCCTCCACTTT	CAWSVRGGIVALHF
TRBV3-1	-	-	TRBJ1-2	TGTGCCAGCAGCCAGTATACAAAGAATGGCTACACCTTC	CASSQYTKNGYTF
TRBV6-1	TRBD1	few	TRBJ2-5	TGTGCCAGCAGCCGCCGACAGGGGCAAGAGACCCAGTACTTC	CASSRRQGQETQYF